Shown below are 28 T cell receptor beta chains from a single sample sequenced in a study of Ad26.COV2.S vaccination and SARS-CoV-2 variants (dated by TCRdb to about 2021). The sample's treatment or condition, from its label and the paper: roughly 18 received Ad26.COV2.S at low or high dose, single or two shots; roughly five received placebo; per-sample allocation not given. For vaccine and placebo recipients, the sequenced repertoires came from samples collected on day 63 after the first injection. Preparation of the library involved the immunoSEQ multiplex PCR assay. The table comes from immuneACCESS by way of TCRdb, which keeps in-frame sequences with V and J called. Part of the clones is missing from these tables; in studies checked, under half for an unresolved V gene and the rest for unknown reasons. Recorded for this sample are 350,000 to 500,000 clones; approximately 92% of them occurred a single time. More than 9% of the sample is in the top ten clones.

The sample was peripheral blood, taken in a trial of Ad26.COV2.S vaccine versus placebo. The source is a person between 18 and 60 years old who received the Ad26.COV2.S COVID-19 vaccine or a placebo.

The rearrangement joins TRBV19 to TRBJ1-1, with TRBD1 matching 8 bases. CDR1 LNHDA and CDR2 SQIVND come from the germline V gene (reference sequence). J gave up 1 base and V 3 bases, and 1 base lay outside the gene matches. CDR3 length: 14 amino acids. The CDR3 loop reads CASSIDRGNTEAFF. The CDR3 coding sequence is TGTGCCAGTAGTATCGACAGGGGGAACACTGAAGCTTTCTTT.

This chain uses TRBV14 with TRBJ2-5, with 9 bases fitting TRBD2. This CDR3 has 20 residues. Germline V gives CDR1 SGHDN, CDR2 FVKESK. The junction had 15 bases not matched to a gene; V was cut back by 1 base and J by 0 bases. The CDR3 is CASSQGAAGGMYYNQETQYF. DNA of the CDR3: TGTGCCAGCAGCCAAGGTGCTGCGGGAGGGATGTACTACAACCAAGAGACCCAGTACTTC.

This rearrangement joins TRBV19 to TRBJ2-2; 8 positions match TRBD1. J gave up 1 base and V 8 bases, and 3 bases lay outside the gene matches. Per the germline V gene, CDR1 is LNHDA and CDR2 is SQIVND (reference sequence). The CDR3 is 14 amino acids. The CDR3 coding sequence is TGTGCCAGTGGCGGACAGGGGAACACCGGGGAGCTGTTTTTT. Its protein product is CASGGQGNTGELFF.

This clone was counted only a few times. The chain uses TRBV27 and TRBJ1-5, with D unclear. V lost 0 bases and J lost 6, with 12 bases in between. The CDR3 has 15 amino acids. Germline lookup yields CDR1 MNHEY and CDR2 SMNVEV (reference sequence). The CDR3 spells CASSLSTRLVQPQHF. The DNA for the CDR3 is TGTGCCAGCAGTTTATCGACTCGCCTTGTTCAGCCCCAGCATTTT.

The chain joins TRBV4-3 to TRBJ2-5; tentative D call: TRBD2 (6 bases). The V end lost 0 bases, the J end lost 5 bases, and 28 bases lay between the germline ends. The CDR3 contains 20 residues. From germline, CDR1 is LGHNA and CDR2 YSLEER. CDR3 nucleotides: TGCGCCAGCAGCCAAGATTGGGGCGGGACCAACCGTAGCCCCCCGGAGACCCAGTACTTC. This codes for CASSQDWGGTNRSPPETQYF.

The CDR3 reads CASSLGPGGRETQYF. The CDR3 DNA is TGTGCCAGCAGCTTAGGTCCAGGGGGGAGAGAGACCCAGTACTTC. The chain employs TRBV7-6 and TRBJ2-5, with TRBD1 as a possible D gene (7 bases). Germline CDR1 is SGHVS and CDR2 is FNYEAQ. Trimming took off 1 base at V and 4 bases at J, with 13 bases between the two ends. The length of the CDR3 is 15 residues.

The chain couples TRBV7-2 to TRBJ2-7, with D uncertain. V shed 5 bases and J shed 1 base, with 6 bases lying between them. Germline values: CDR1 SGHTA, CDR2 FQGNSA. The CDR3 is made up of 12 amino acids. The CDR3 nucleotides read TGTGCCAGCAGCCCCGTATCCTACGAGCAGTACTTC. Translated, it gives CASSPVSYEQYF. Full variable domain (outside the CDR3, taken from reference TRBV7-2 and TRBJ2-7): GAGVSQSPSNKVTEKGKDVELRCDPISGHTALYWYRQSLGQGLEFLIYFQGNSAPDKSGLPSDRFSAERTGGSVSTLTIQRTQQEDSAVYLCASSPVSYEQYFGPGTRLTVT.

The CDR3 DNA sequence: TGTGCCAGCAGTCACAGGTTTGATCAGCCCCAGCATTTT. Translation gives CASSHRFDQPQHF. This chain joins TRBV6-8 and TRBJ1-5, with D perhaps TRBD1 (5 bases). V lost 5 bases to trimming and J lost 5 bases, with 10 bases between them. Germline CDR1 is MNHGY and CDR2 is SAAAGT. This CDR3 is built from 13 residues.

The chain combines TRBV28 with TRBJ1-1, with D possibly TRBD1 on 6 matching bases. In germline, CDR1 is MDHEN, CDR2 SYDVKM. This CDR3 region has 12 residues. V was clipped by 9 bases and J by 4 bases, with 12 bases between them. This CDR3 reads CASIRGSTEAFF. The CDR3 nucleotides read TGTGCCAGTATCAGGGGAAGCACTGAAGCTTTCTTT.

A remark on this clone: A far larger clone is just one base off, so this is likely a read error. The chain uses TRBV6-2 or TRBV6-3 and TRBJ2-7; 9 bases match TRBD2. Per the germline V gene, CDR1 is MNHEY and CDR2 is SVGEGT. There are 13 residues in the CDR3. Germline trimming cut 6 bases from V and 3 bases from J; bases unmatched to any gene: 3. The CDR3 here is CASSRTSDYEQYF. The CDR3 nucleotides read TGTGCCAGCAGCAGGACTAGCGACTACGAGCAGTACTTC.

The rearrangement joins TRBV3-1 (or the pseudogene TRBV3-2) to TRBJ2-7, with TRBD2 matching over 8 bases. This CDR3 spans 14 amino acids. The V gene end was trimmed by 1 base and the J gene end by 3 bases; junction bases not matched to a gene: 2. Looked up from germline, CDR1 is LGHDT and CDR2 is YNNKEL (reference sequence). The CDR3 loop reads CASSQGREGYEQYF. CDR3 nucleotides: TGTGCCAGCAGCCAAGGTCGGGAGGGCTACGAGCAGTACTTC.

V is TRBV7-2 and J is TRBJ2-7, with D hard to call. The CDR3 totals 13 residues. V lost 5 bases to trimming and J lost 3 bases, with 11 bases between them. Germline CDR1 is SGHTA and CDR2 is FQGNSA. In nucleotides, the CDR3 is TGTGCCAGCAGCAGTCAGATGGGCTACGAGCAGTACTTC. This gives the protein CASSSQMGYEQYF.

The genes are TRBV9 and TRBJ2-1; 12 bases agree with TRBD2. The length of the CDR3 is 15 residues. V shed 0 bases, J shed 7 bases, and the junction held 2 bases outside the gene matches. Looked up from germline, CDR1 is SGDLS and CDR2 is YYNGEE. CDR3 in DNA: TGTGCCAGCAGCGTAGGTGGACTAGCGGGGAATGAGCAGTTCTTC. Protein product: CASSVGGLAGNEQFF. Based on the CDR3 plus reference TRBV9 and TRBJ2-1, the full variable domain is DSGVTQTPKHLITATGQRVTLRCSPRSGDLSVYWYQQSLDQGLQFLIQYYNGEERAKGNILERFSAQQFPDLHSELNLSSLELGDSALYFCASSVGGLAGNEQFFGPGTRLTVL.

This chain links TRBV28 with TRBJ1-5; possibly TRBD1 for D (6 bases). Trimming stripped 9 bases from V and 1 base from J, with 13 bases between. The CDR3 is made up of 14 amino acids. Germline CDR1 and CDR2: MDHEN and SYDVKM. The CDR3 bases are TGTGCCAGTAAGGACAGCTGGAGCAATCAGCCCCAGCATTTT. Protein product: CASKDSWSNQPQHF. Full variable domain (missing parts from reference TRBV28 and TRBJ1-5): DVKVTQSSRYLVKRTGEKVFLECVQDMDHENMFWYRQDPGLGLRLIYFSYDVKMKEKGDIPEGYSVSREKKERFSLILESASTNQTSMYLCASKDSWSNQPQHFGDGTRLSIL.

The chain recombines TRBV19 with TRBJ1-1; unclear D gene. Trimming removed 3 bases at V and 0 bases at J, with 11 bases between. This CDR3 has 15 amino acids. Germline CDR1 is LNHDA and CDR2 is SQIVND (reference sequence). Written as DNA, the CDR3 is TGTGCCAGTAGTATGCGGTTTTCTATGAACACTGAAGCTTTCTTT. It translates to CASSMRFSMNTEAFF.

This clone was recorded a few times. In the same sample, other DNA sequences code for this CDR3. The rearrangement joins TRBV24-1 to TRBJ2-7; D uncertain. CDR1 and CDR2 from the germline V gene are KGHDR and SFDVKD. V lost 5 bases, J lost 1 base, and 5 bases lay in between. This CDR3 comprises 12 residues. The CDR3 DNA follows: TGTGCCACCAGTGGTGGGTCCTACGAGCAGTACTTC. Translated: CATSGGSYEQYF.

This clone was observed a few times. This chain uses TRBV7-2 with TRBJ1-3; tentatively, D is TRBD1 (6 bases). CDR1 and CDR2 (germline): SGHTA, FQGNSA. V lost 1 base, J lost 2 bases, and 12 bases lay in between. The CDR3 runs 16 residues. The CDR3: CASSLDWEGAGNTIYF. The CDR3 DNA reads TGTGCCAGCAGCTTAGATTGGGAGGGGGCTGGAAACACCATATATTTT.

This chain uses TRBV29-1 with TRBJ2-2; D ambiguous. V was shortened by 5 bases and J by 0 bases, with 10 bases between the two germline ends. CDR1 and CDR2 (germline): SQVTM, ANQGSEA. The CDR3 spans 14 residues. CDR3 in DNA: TGCAGCGTTCGTAGGTATACGAACACCGGGGAGCTGTTTTTT. This codes for CSVRRYTNTGELFF.

CDR3 protein: CASSSPQGSGGYTF. The DNA for the CDR3 is TGTGCCAGCAGTTCCCCACAGGGGTCAGGAGGCTACACCTTC. J is TRBJ1-2 and V is TRBV28, with 7 bases fitting TRBD1. Unmatched junction bases numbered 10, after V lost 4 bases and J lost 8 bases. The CDR3 is 14 residues long. Germline V gene sequence: CDR1 MDHEN, CDR2 SYDVKM.

The CDR3 DNA follows: TGTGCCAGCAGCTTAGCTCGAGCGGGAGGGGCCTACAATGAGCAGTTCTTC. Its translation: CASSLARAGGAYNEQFF. J is TRBJ2-1 and V is TRBV7-2, with 10 bases lining up with TRBD2. V was clipped by 0 bases and J by 2 bases; unmatched bases: 4. This CDR3 has 17 amino acids. Germline V CDR1 and CDR2: SGHTA, FQGNSA.

The chain has TRBV10-3 and TRBJ2-2; tentatively, D is TRBD1 (6 bases). V lost 0 bases to trimming and J lost 1 base, with 6 bases between them. The length of the CDR3 is 15 residues. Per the germline V gene, CDR1 is ENHRY and CDR2 is SYGVKD. CDR3 nucleotides: TGTGCCATCAGTGAGTCGGGACAGAACACCGGGGAGCTGTTTTTT. The encoded protein is CAISESGQNTGELFF.

The CDR3 DNA is TGTGCCAGCAGCCCAAAGGGAGGTACCGGGGAGCTGTTTTTT. Residues: CASSPKGGTGELFF. The chain couples TRBV5-4 to TRBJ2-2, with a possible D match to TRBD2 (6 bases). Germline V lookup: CDR1 SGHNT, CDR2 YYREEE (reference sequence). This CDR3 comprises 14 residues. V dropped 4 bases and J dropped 5 bases, with 12 bases sitting between them.

The V gene is TRBV7-8, the J gene TRBJ2-1; D may be TRBD2 (5 bases). The CDR3 is 13 residues long. Trimming removed 11 bases from V and 2 bases from J, with 13 bases in between. The germline V gene has CDR1 SGHVS and CDR2 FQNEAQ. CDR3 sequence: CAGGTTPYNEQFF. The CDR3 nucleotides are TGTGCCGGAGGAACTACTCCCTACAATGAGCAGTTCTTC.

The J gene is TRBJ2-1, the V gene TRBV27, with 11 bases aligning to TRBD2. Germline trimming cut 6 bases from V and 7 bases from J; bases unmatched to any gene: 5. The CDR3 length is 14 residues. Germline lookup yields CDR1 MNHEY and CDR2 SMNVEV (reference sequence). Here the CDR3 reads CASRLAGVLNEQFF. The CDR3 nucleotides are TGTGCCAGCAGACTAGCGGGAGTGTTAAATGAGCAGTTCTTC.

The rearrangement joins TRBV7-9 to TRBJ2-1; TRBD1 aligns across 9 bases. CDR1 is SEHNR, CDR2 FQNEAQ, per germline (reference sequence). The CDR3 covers 14 residues. J lost 5 bases, V lost 6 bases, and 5 bases had no gene match. The CDR3 protein is CASRRQGVHNEQFF. CDR3 in DNA: TGTGCCAGCAGACGACAGGGGGTTCACAATGAGCAGTTCTTC.

The chain employs TRBV5-1 and TRBJ2-1, with 13 bases matching TRBD2. This CDR3 has 16 residues. Per germline, CDR1 SGHRS and CDR2 YFSETQ. J lost 7 bases, V lost 5 bases, and 9 bases had no gene match. This chain's CDR3 is CASRSGTSGAGNEQFF. The CDR3 bases are TGCGCCAGCAGATCCGGGACTAGCGGGGCGGGGAATGAGCAGTTCTTC.

The rearrangement links TRBV3-1 (or the pseudogene TRBV3-2) to TRBJ1-2; no definite D call. The CDR3 contains 12 residues. Looked up from germline, CDR1 is LGHDT and CDR2 is YNNKEL (reference sequence). V lost 1 base and J 12 bases, leaving 12 bases between the germline ends. CDR3 sequence: CASSQGGLVNTF. For the CDR3, the DNA is TGTGCCAGCAGCCAAGGAGGCCTGGTGAACACCTTC.

The chain couples TRBV19 to TRBJ1-5; a possible D gene is TRBD1 (6 bases). The CDR3 sequence is 17 residues long. CDR1 is LNHDA, CDR2 SQIVND, per germline (reference sequence). The V end was cut by 7 bases, the J end by 0 bases, with 19 bases between. The CDR3 DNA reads TGTGCCAGTAAAGGGTTGGAGGGGGGTTATAGCAATCAGCCCCAGCATTTT. Protein sequence: CASKGLEGGYSNQPQHF.